This TCR beta chain was captured in a study of T-cell reconstitution after alpha-beta-depleted transplantation in children (TCRdb year 2016). Turning to the overall study: Using TCR repertoire profiling, the study followed T-cell immune reconstitution in a quantitative way in children after TCRalphabeta/CD19-depleted allogeneic hematopoietic cell transplantation.

The receptor library was made with PCR. The run used an Illumina HiSeq 2500. TCR libraries were prepared with molecular barcoding, using unique molecular identifiers to normalize TCRbeta repertoire quantification. TCRdb passed the public sequencing reads through fastp at Q25 and MiXCR, retaining productive beta sequences. Here each entry gathers all rows of one CDR3 protein and keeps the most common genes and DNA. The sample profile shows fewer than 150,000 distinct CDR3 sequences; about a tenth of them were found once. The biggest ten clones account for 20% to 30% of the sample. With respect to this clonotype: Which antigen it targets is not known. Base qualities are not recorded, but no much larger clone differs from it by a single base.

The paper's findings and limits, for the study overall: The high TCRbeta diversity at day 60 in some patients was ascribed to recipient T cells and intrathymic progenitors that had survived conditioning. Hyperexpanded clone frequencies declined over subsequent months; after one year, T-cell counts and TCRbeta diversity were mostly attributed to newly produced T cells. The apparently early alphabetaT-cell count recovery about two months after transplant was reportedly dependent on only several hundred rapidly expanded clones derived from non-depleted graft cells.

This specimen's treatment or condition label, interpreted: allogeneic hematopoietic cell transplantation with graft depleted of TCRalphabeta T cells and CD19 B cells. The children who served as transplant recipients had been given grafts of TCRalphabeta/CD19-depleted allogeneic hematopoietic cells. The sample here was PBMCs, mostly from graft donor cells, taken 180 days after TCRalphabeta/CD19-depleted stem cell transplant. The clonotype originates from a girl under three years old who had a stem cell transplant for combined immunodeficiency, so the T cells may come from the graft donor.

The DNA sequence is TGTGCCAGCAGCTTAAAGCCAGCAACCACATTCTACGAGCAGTACTTC. Its translation reads: CASSLKPATTFYEQYF. The chain joins TRBV13 to TRBJ2-7, with no reliable assignment of the D segment. CDR1 PRHDT and CDR2 FYEKMQ were looked up in the germline V gene (reference sequence). The junction carries 17 bases between V and J, which are trimmed by 2 bases and 3 bases respectively. From its cysteine to its phenylalanine, the CDR3 spans 16 amino acids. Left in the record is the CDR3 DNA by itself, 48 bases read in frame from the first base. The variable domain in full, with residues beyond the CDR3 obtained from the reference TRBV13 and TRBJ2-7 genes, is AAGVIQSPRHLIKEKRETATLKCYPIPRHDTVYWYQQGPGQDPQFLISFYEKMQSDKGSIPDRFSAQQFSDYHSELNMSSLELGDSALYFCASSLKPATTFYEQYFGPGTRLTVT.